The 26 T cell receptor beta chains given below trace back to one sample, sequenced in a study of long-term antiretroviral therapy in people with HIV. The assay used was immunoSEQ (version v3.0), run at survey level. Using immunoSEQ multiplex PCR, the repertoire was profiled, and TCRdb retains in-frame clones only, with some absent. The sample carries over 35,000 clones, roughly 93% recorded once. The input for sequencing was unsorted PBMCs, taken roughly 9.4 years after starting antiretroviral therapy. Receptor source: a man aged 30-40 years with HIV.

The count of this clone is one. This rearrangement joins TRBV4-1 to TRBJ2-1, with D possibly matching TRBD2 (5 bases). CDR1 and CDR2 from the germline V gene are MGHRA and YSYEKL. With 1 base removed from V and 6 bases from J, the gap between germline ends came to 10 bases. This CDR3 has 14 amino acids. The DNA for the CDR3 is TGCGCCAGCAGCCAAGGAACTAGGACCAATGAGCAGTTCTTC. It encodes CASSQGTRTNEQFF.

The chain joins TRBV28 to TRBJ1-5, with TRBD1 as a possible D gene (6 bases). The CDR3 covers 12 residues. Germline CDR1 reads MDHEN; CDR2 reads SYDVKM. V shed 6 bases and J shed 5 bases, with 8 bases lying between them. The CDR3 coding sequence is TGTGCCAGCAGAAGGGGGGATCAGCCCCAGCATTTT. Protein: CASRRGDQPQHF.

The chain employs TRBV13 and TRBJ2-7, with D uncertain. V lost 7 bases to trimming and J lost 6 bases, with 19 bases between them. The CDR3 is 14 residues long. Per the germline V gene, CDR1 is PRHDT and CDR2 is FYEKMQ (reference sequence). CDR3 DNA: TGTGCCAGCACCTCACTACTTGACGGTAGCGAGCAGTACTTC. The encoded protein is CASTSLLDGSEQYF.

This chain links TRBV11-2 with TRBJ2-7; a possible D gene is TRBD1 (6 bases). There are 16 residues in the CDR3. V was trimmed by 2 bases and J by 4 bases, leaving 18 bases between them. The germline V gene encodes CDR1 SGHAT and CDR2 FQNNGV. CDR3 sequence (DNA): TGTGCCAGCAGCTTACTAGACAGGAAGGGAACTTACGAGCAGTACTTC. Its translation is CASSLLDRKGTYEQYF.

This sequence joins TRBV7-9 and TRBJ1-6; tentatively, D is TRBD1 (6 bases). Germline-derived CDR1 and CDR2 are SEHNR and FQNEAQ (reference sequence). The CDR3 is 17 amino acids. V lost 5 bases and J 7 bases, leaving 21 bases between the germline ends. The CDR3 DNA sequence: TGTGCCAGCAGCCCTAACGCCTTACAGGGCGGGAATTCACCCCTCCACTTT. This codes for CASSPNALQGGNSPLHF.

The chain recombines TRBV5-8 with TRBJ2-3, with D hard to call. Germline V gene data show CDR1 as SGHTS and CDR2 as YDEGEE. V lost 5 bases, J lost 6 bases, and 7 bases lay in between. The CDR3 covers 11 residues. CDR3 coding DNA: TGTGCCAGCAGGGCATCCGATACGCAGTATTTT. It encodes CASRASDTQYF.

This chain connects TRBV5-1 to TRBJ1-1, with 10 bases aligning to TRBD1. The CDR3 spans 16 residues. Germline CDR1 is SGHRS and CDR2 is YFSETQ. Germline trimming cut 4 bases from V and 4 bases from J; bases unmatched to any gene: 10. CDR3: CASSPGTGEAGTEAFF. CDR3 DNA: TGCGCCAGCAGCCCCGGGACAGGGGAAGCGGGCACTGAAGCTTTCTTT.

The chain couples TRBV19 to TRBJ2-3, with D perhaps assigned TRBD1 or TRBD2 (5 bases each). CDR1 and CDR2 from the germline V gene are LNHDA and SQIVND (reference sequence). This CDR3 region has 14 residues. V was cut by 6 bases and J by 4 bases, with 14 bases left in between. The CDR3 DNA reads as TGTGCCAGTAGACGGGGCGGCGGGTCAGATACGCAGTATTTT. Residues: CASRRGGGSDTQYF. Full variable domain (remainder filled in from reference TRBV19 and TRBJ2-3): DGGITQSPKYLFRKEGQNVTLSCEQNLNHDAMYWYRQDPGQGLRLIYYSQIVNDFQKGDIAEGYSVSREKKESFPLTVTSAQKNPTAFYLCASRRGGGSDTQYFGPGTRLTVL.

This clone appeared once. The chain joins TRBV29-1 to TRBJ1-4; no clear D gene. With 4 bases removed from V and 0 bases from J, the gap between germline ends came to 15 bases. Germline V gene sequence: CDR1 SQVTM, CDR2 ANQGSEA. The length of the CDR3 is 16 residues. CDR3 sequence: CSVVWAPLTTNEKLFF. The CDR3 nucleotides read TGCAGCGTTGTGTGGGCCCCGCTTACAACTAATGAAAAACTGTTTTTT.

J is TRBJ2-1 and V is TRBV11-3; D ambiguous. The germline V and J ends were trimmed by 0 bases and 5 bases, with 8 bases remaining between them. Germline V gene lookup returns CDR1 SGHNT and CDR2 YENEEA. The CDR3 consists of 14 residues. This CDR3 is CASSLDRLHNEQFF. As DNA, the CDR3 is TGTGCCAGCAGCTTAGATAGGCTCCACAATGAGCAGTTCTTC.

The genes are TRBV7-9 and TRBJ2-5; possibly TRBD1 for D (8 bases). The CDR3 contains 16 residues. The germline CDR1 and CDR2 sequences are SEHNR and FQNEAQ (reference sequence). V lost 6 bases and J 5 bases, leaving 22 bases between the germline ends. The CDR3 spells CASSRPQGGAEETQYF. In DNA, the CDR3 is TGTGCCAGCAGTCGCCCACAGGGGGGGGCCGAGGAGACCCAGTACTTC.

V usage is TRBV9 and J usage is TRBJ2-2, with 7 bases fitting TRBD1. J was trimmed by 3 bases and V by 3 bases; bases with no gene match: 20. Germline V gives CDR1 SGDLS, CDR2 YYNGEE. This CDR3 has 20 amino acids. The CDR3, as DNA: TGTGCCAGCAGCGGTGACAGGGAGACCCTTACGGTCACACACACCGGGGAGCTGTTTTTT. It specifies CASSGDRETLTVTHTGELFF.

The chain combines TRBV19 with TRBJ2-2; 7 bases line up with TRBD1. Germline lookup yields CDR1 LNHDA and CDR2 SQIVND (reference sequence). The ends lost 7 bases at V and 3 bases at J; junction bases unmatched: 2. CDR3 length equals 13 residues. The DNA of the CDR3 is TGTGCCAGTATTGGGACAGACACCGGGGAGCTGTTTTTT. The encoded protein is CASIGTDTGELFF.

This clone was detected once. The chain couples TRBV6-5 to TRBJ1-5, with D possibly being TRBD1 (6 bases). Looked up from germline, CDR1 is MNHEY and CDR2 is SVGAGI. The length of the CDR3 is 14 residues. Trimming shortened V by 2 bases and J by 5 bases, and 10 bases separated the two germline ends. The CDR3 here is CASSYEGVHQPQHF. As DNA, the CDR3 is TGTGCCAGCAGTTACGAGGGGGTCCATCAGCCCCAGCATTTT.

The gene calls are TRBV7-3 and TRBJ1-6; 8 bases are shared with TRBD1. V gave up 5 bases and J gave up 5 bases; unmatched junction bases: 11. Looked up from germline, CDR1 is SGHTA and CDR2 is FQGTGA. This CDR3 is 17 amino acids long. The CDR3 DNA follows: TGTGCCAGCAGCATCAGGGACAGGAGGGCGGATAATTCACCCCTCCACTTT. Amino acid sequence: CASSIRDRRADNSPLHF.

The chain has TRBV7-2 and TRBJ2-3; TRBD2 agrees at 8 bases. Germline V lookup: CDR1 SGHTA, CDR2 FQGNSA. V lost 0 bases, J lost 1 base, and 0 bases stayed unmatched. The CDR3 has 15 amino acids. The CDR3 DNA is TGTGCCAGCAGCTTAGCAGCGGGGGGCACAGATACGCAGTATTTT. Residues: CASSLAAGGTDTQYF. The variable domain in full, completed from reference TRBV7-2 and TRBJ2-3, reads GAGVSQSPSNKVTEKGKDVELRCDPISGHTALYWYRQSLGQGLEFLIYFQGNSAPDKSGLPSDRFSAERTGGSVSTLTIQRTQQEDSAVYLCASSLAAGGTDTQYFGPGTRLTVL.

The J gene is TRBJ1-4, the V gene TRBV6-5; D gene unclear. V was trimmed by 0 bases and J by 4 bases, leaving 9 bases between them. This CDR3 contains 15 residues. Germline lookup yields CDR1 MNHEY and CDR2 SVGAGI. Written as DNA, the CDR3 is TGTGCCAGCAGTTACTCCCCCCTGAATAATGAAAAACTGTTTTTT. This sequence encodes CASSYSPLNNEKLFF.

The chain is built from TRBV7-9 and TRBJ1-2, with TRBD1 identical over 7 bases. Germline CDR1 SEHNR, CDR2 FQNEAQ (reference sequence). The CDR3 length is 13 residues. Trimming removed 5 bases from V and 5 bases from J; junction bases left unmatched: 5. The CDR3: CASSRGTVYGYTF. CDR3 nucleotides: TGTGCCAGCAGCCGCGGGACAGTATATGGCTACACCTTC.

The chain has TRBV11-2 and TRBJ1-2; D is uncertain. The germline V gene has CDR1 SGHAT and CDR2 FQNNGV. The CDR3 runs 13 residues. Trimming took off 9 bases at V and 8 bases at J, with 19 bases between the two ends. The CDR3 DNA sequence: TGTGCCAGTTCAGGACCCCTCCCGGGAGGCTACACCTTC. Translated: CASSGPLPGGYTF.

J is TRBJ2-1 and V is TRBV4-1; tentatively, D is TRBD2 (5 bases). The CDR3 has 15 residues. V lost 1 base and J 3 bases, leaving 10 bases between the germline ends. Per germline, CDR1 MGHRA and CDR2 YSYEKL. DNA of the CDR3: TGCGCCAGCAGCCAAGTTCCAGACTACTACAATGAGCAGTTCTTC. Protein product: CASSQVPDYYNEQFF.

V usage is TRBV28 and J usage is TRBJ2-5, with no clear D. Germline V gene data show CDR1 as MDHEN and CDR2 as SYDVKM. The CDR3 has 13 amino acids. V lost 1 base and J 0 bases, leaving 3 bases between the germline ends. As DNA, the CDR3 is TGTGCCAGCAGTTTATTGCACCAAGAGACCCAGTACTTC. Translation gives CASSLLHQETQYF.

This sequence joins TRBV5-8 and TRBJ1-5; the D is unclear. From germline, CDR1 is SGHTS and CDR2 YDEGEE. The CDR3 spans 12 residues. V was trimmed by 0 bases and J by 8 bases, leaving 6 bases between them. Here the CDR3 reads CASSLAGEPQHF. The CDR3 DNA is TGTGCCAGCAGCTTGGCGGGTGAGCCCCAGCATTTT.

A few counts support this clone. The chain recombines TRBV20-1 with TRBJ2-5, with D possibly matching TRBD1 (6 bases). CDR3 length equals 11 residues. Germline V gene lookup returns CDR1 DFQATT and CDR2 SNEGSKA (reference sequence). Here the CDR3 DNA reads TGCGTCCGACAGGACCAAGAGACCCAGTACTTC. This translates into CVRQDQETQYF.

The rearrangement joins TRBV5-4 to TRBJ2-3; 11 nucleotides match TRBD2. The V and J ends lost 1 base and 2 bases, in that order; junction bases with no gene match: 6. Germline assignment: CDR1 SGHNT and CDR2 YYREEE (reference sequence). The CDR3 runs to 17 residues. The CDR3 loop is CASSLRLAGGPTDTQYF. DNA of the CDR3: TGTGCCAGCAGCTTGAGGCTAGCGGGGGGCCCCACAGATACGCAGTATTTT.

The V gene is TRBV7-6, the J gene TRBJ1-6; 10 bases fit TRBD1. Germline values: CDR1 SGHVS, CDR2 FNYEAQ. This CDR3 has 16 residues. V was clipped by 3 bases and J by 7 bases; unmatched bases: 6. CDR3 coding DNA: TGTGCCAGCAGCTTTGGACAGGGGGAAATCAATTCACCCCTCCACTTT. As protein: CASSFGQGEINSPLHF.

The DNA for the CDR3 is TGCGCCAGCAGCTTGGCCGCGGAGACCCAGTACTTC. This gives the protein CASSLAAETQYF. This chain joins TRBV5-1 and TRBJ2-5, with D unclear. V was clipped by 0 bases and J by 5 bases, with 5 bases between them. Looked up from germline, CDR1 is SGHRS and CDR2 is YFSETQ. The CDR3 loop spans 12 amino acids.